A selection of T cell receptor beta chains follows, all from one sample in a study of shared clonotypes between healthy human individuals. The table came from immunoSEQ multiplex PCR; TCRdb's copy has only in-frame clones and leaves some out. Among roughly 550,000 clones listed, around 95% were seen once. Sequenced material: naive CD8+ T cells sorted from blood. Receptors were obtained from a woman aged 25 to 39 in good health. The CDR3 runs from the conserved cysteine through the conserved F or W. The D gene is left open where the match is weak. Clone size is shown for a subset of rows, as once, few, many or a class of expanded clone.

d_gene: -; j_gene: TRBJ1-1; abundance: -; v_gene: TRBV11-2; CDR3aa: CASSLVFAKTNTEAFF; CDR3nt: TGTGCCAGCAGCTTAGTTTTCGCCAAGACGAACACTGAAGCTTTCTTT
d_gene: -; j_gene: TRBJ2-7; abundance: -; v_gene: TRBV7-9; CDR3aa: CASSSDGSSYEQYF; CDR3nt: TGTGCCAGCAGCTCGGATGGTTCCTCCTACGAGCAGTACTTC
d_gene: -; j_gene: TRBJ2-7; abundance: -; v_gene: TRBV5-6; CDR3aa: CASSLSRSYEQYF; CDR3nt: TGTGCCAGCAGCCTAAGCAGGTCTTACGAGCAGTACTTC
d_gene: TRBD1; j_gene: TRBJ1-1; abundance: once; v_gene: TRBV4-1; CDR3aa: CASSQAGGLMNTEAFF; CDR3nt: TGCGCCAGCAGCCAAGCAGGGGGTTTGATGAACACTGAAGCTTTCTTT
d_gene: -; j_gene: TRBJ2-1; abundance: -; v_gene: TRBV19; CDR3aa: CASSRGVLSYNEQFF; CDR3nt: TGTGCCAGTAGTCGTGGGGTGCTTTCCTACAATGAGCAGTTCTTC
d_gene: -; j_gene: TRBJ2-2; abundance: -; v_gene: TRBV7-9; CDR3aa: CASSFGAGELFF; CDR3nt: TGTGCCAGCAGCTTTGGTGCCGGGGAGCTGTTTTTT
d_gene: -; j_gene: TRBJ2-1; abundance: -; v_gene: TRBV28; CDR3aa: CASSPTPSSYNEQFF; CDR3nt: TGTGCCAGCAGTCCTACTCCCAGCTCCTACAATGAGCAGTTCTTC
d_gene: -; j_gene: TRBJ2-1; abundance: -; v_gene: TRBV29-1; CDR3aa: CSVRGGLTGELNEQFF; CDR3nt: TGCAGCGTTAGGGGGGGCCTGACAGGGGAGTTGAATGAGCAGTTCTTC
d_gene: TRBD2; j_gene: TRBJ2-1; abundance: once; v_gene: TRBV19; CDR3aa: CASSILSGAGLNEQFF; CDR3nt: TGTGCCAGTAGTATTCTTAGCGGGGCGGGTTTGAATGAGCAGTTCTTC
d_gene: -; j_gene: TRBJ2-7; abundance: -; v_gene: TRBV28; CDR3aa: CASSFSEAGAYEQYF; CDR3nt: TGTGCCAGCAGTTTTTCAGAGGCTGGGGCCTACGAGCAGTACTTC